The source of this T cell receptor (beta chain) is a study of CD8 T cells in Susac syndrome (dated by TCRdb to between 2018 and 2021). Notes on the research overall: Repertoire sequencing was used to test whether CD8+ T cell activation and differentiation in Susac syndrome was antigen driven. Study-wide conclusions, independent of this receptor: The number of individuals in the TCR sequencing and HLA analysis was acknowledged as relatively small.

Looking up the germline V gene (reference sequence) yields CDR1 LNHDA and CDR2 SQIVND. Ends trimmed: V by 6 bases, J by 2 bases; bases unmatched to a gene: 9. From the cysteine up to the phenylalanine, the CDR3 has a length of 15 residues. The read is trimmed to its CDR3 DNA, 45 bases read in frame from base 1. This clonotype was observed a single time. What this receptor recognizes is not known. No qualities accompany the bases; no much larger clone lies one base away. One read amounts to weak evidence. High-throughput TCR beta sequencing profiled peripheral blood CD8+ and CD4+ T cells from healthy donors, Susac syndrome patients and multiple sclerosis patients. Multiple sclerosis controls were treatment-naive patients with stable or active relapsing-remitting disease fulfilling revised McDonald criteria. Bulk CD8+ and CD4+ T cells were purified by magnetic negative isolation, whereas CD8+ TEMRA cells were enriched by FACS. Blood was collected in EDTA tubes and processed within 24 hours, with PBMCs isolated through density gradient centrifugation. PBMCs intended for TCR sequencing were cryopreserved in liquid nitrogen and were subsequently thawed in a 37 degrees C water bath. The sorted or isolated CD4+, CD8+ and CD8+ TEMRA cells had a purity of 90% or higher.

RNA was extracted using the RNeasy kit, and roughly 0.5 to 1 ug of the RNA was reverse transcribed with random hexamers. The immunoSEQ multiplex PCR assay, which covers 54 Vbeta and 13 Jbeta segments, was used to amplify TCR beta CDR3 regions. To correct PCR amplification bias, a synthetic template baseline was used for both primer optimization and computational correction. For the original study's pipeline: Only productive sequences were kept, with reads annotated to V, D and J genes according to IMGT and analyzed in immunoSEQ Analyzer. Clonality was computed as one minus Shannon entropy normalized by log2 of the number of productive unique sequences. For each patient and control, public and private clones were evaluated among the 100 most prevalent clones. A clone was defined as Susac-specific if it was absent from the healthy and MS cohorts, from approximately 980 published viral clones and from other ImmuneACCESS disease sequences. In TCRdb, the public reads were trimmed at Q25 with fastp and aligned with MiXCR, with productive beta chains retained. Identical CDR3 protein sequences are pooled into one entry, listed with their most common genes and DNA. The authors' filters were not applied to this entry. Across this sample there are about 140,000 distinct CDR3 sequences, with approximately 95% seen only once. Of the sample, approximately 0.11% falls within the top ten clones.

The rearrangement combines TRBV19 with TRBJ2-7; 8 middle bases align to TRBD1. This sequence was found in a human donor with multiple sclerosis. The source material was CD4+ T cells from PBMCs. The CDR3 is CASSAAGTGAYEQYF. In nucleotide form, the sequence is TGTGCCAGTAGCGCCGCCGGGACAGGAGCCTACGAGCAGTACTTC.